The T cell receptor beta chain described here comes from a study of CXCR3-negative and CXCR3-positive naive CD8 T cells. Of note for this clonotype: Its antigen is still unknown.

Overall study findings and caveats: Against CXCR3-negative naive cells, CXCR3-positive naive cells showed more hydrophobic TRB CDR3s.

All TRB cDNA libraries came from 5' RACE performed with UMI labels. TCRdb re-called the 5' RACE reads and gives one entry per CDR3 protein, without DNA. The specimen's table records under 75,000 distinct CDR3 sequences. The V gene's germline CDR1 is MNHEY and CDR2 SVGEGT. The CDR3 length is 15 residues. The rearrangement links TRBV6-2 or TRBV6-3 to TRBJ2-7; no DNA is available, so the TRBD2 call from TCRdb remains unchecked. The sequence derives from a human donor in good health. Some clones in this sample may be carry-over from other donors' samples. Sequenced input: naive CXCR3+ CD8+ T cells from blood. The subset was: CD45RO-CCR7+CD27+CD95- naive CD8+ T cells expressing CXCR3 (TNR3+). CDR3 region: CASIKGDPPTYEQYF.